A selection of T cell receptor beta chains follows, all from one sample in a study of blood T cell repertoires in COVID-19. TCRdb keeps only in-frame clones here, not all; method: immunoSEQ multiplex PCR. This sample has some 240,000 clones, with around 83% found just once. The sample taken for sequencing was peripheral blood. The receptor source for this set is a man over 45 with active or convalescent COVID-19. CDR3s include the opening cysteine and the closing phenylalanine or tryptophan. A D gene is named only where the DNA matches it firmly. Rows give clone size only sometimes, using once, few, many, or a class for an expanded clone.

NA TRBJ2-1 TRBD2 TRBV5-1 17 CASKEGAGAGLISEQFF TGCGCCAGCAAGGAAGGAGCGGGAGCCGGCCTCATCAGTGAGCAGTTCTTC
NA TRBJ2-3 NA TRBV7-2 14 CASSLLTVSDTQYF TGTGCCAGCAGCTTACTGACAGTCTCAGATACGCAGTATTTT
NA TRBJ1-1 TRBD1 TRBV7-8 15 CASSKKTGGAGEAFF TGTGCCAGCAGCAAAAAGACAGGGGGCGCGGGTGAAGCTTTCTTT
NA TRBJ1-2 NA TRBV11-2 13 CASSLGGNYGYTF TGTGCCAGCAGCTTAGGCGGGAACTATGGCTACACCTTC
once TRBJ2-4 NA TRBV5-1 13 CASSLHQGREQYF TGCGCCAGCAGCTTACACCAGGGGAGGGAACAGTACTTC
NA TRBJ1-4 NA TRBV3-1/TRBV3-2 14 CASSFTTENEKLFF TGTGCCAGCAGCTTCACGACAGAGAATGAAAAACTGTTTTTT
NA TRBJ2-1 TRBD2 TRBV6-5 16 CASSSLAGGPYNEQFF TGTGCCAGCAGTTCCTTAGCGGGGGGGCCGTACAATGAGCAGTTCTTC
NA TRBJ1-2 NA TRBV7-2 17 CASSLIHGTGRNYGYTF TGTGCCAGCAGCTTAATCCACGGAACAGGGCGAAACTATGGCTACACCTTC
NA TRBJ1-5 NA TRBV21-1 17 CATVRDRGFRGNQPQHF TGTGCCACCGTCCGGGACAGGGGATTTCGAGGCAATCAGCCCCAGCATTTT
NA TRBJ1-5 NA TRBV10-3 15 CAISHEQGRNQPQHF TGTGCCATCAGTCATGAACAGGGCCGCAATCAGCCCCAGCATTTT
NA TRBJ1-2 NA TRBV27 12 CASSSQGRGYTF TGTGCCAGCAGTTCACAGGGCAGGGGCTACACCTTC
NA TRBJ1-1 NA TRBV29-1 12 CSVSRGNTEAFF TGCAGCGTTTCCAGGGGGAACACTGAAGCTTTCTTT
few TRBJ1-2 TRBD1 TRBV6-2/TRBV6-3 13 CASSRQGANGYTF TGTGCCAGCAGTCGACAGGGGGCGAATGGCTACACCTTC
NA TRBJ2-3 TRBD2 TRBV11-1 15 CASSWTSGGADTQYF TGTGCCAGCAGCTGGACTAGCGGGGGGGCAGATACGCAGTATTTT
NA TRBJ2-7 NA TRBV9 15 CASSVGTRAPYEQYF TGTGCCAGCAGCGTGGGCACTAGGGCCCCCTACGAGCAGTACTTC
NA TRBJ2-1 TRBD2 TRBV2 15 CASVGETSGGGEQFF TGTGCCAGCGTCGGGGAGACTAGCGGGGGCGGTGAGCAGTTCTTC
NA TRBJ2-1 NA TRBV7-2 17 CASSLDFGVYTYNEQFF TGTGCCAGCAGCTTAGATTTCGGGGTCTACACCTACAATGAGCAGTTCTTC
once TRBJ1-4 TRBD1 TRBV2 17 CASSEARGGATNEKLFF TGTGCCAGCAGTGAAGCGCGAGGGGGCGCAACTAATGAAAAACTGTTTTTT
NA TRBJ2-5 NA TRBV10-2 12 CASARGFETQYF TGCGCCAGCGCCAGGGGTTTCGAGACCCAGTACTTC
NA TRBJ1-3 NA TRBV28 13 CASSYPPGNTIYF TGTGCCAGCAGCTATCCGCCTGGAAACACCATATATTTT
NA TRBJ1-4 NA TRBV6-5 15 CASSPPVSTNEKLFF TGTGCCAGCAGTCCCCCCGTATCAACTAATGAAAAACTGTTTTTT
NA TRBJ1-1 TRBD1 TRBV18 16 CASSPGTGGARTEAFF TGTGCCAGCTCACCCGGGACAGGGGGCGCGAGGACTGAAGCTTTCTTT
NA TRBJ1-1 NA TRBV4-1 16 CASSQGVGGRNTEAFF TGCGCCAGCAGCCAAGGCGTCGGGGGTAGGAACACTGAAGCTTTCTTT
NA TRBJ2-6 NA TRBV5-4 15 CASSLAGSGANVLTF TGTGCCAGCAGCTTGGCGGGATCGGGGGCCAACGTCCTGACTTTC
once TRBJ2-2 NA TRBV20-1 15 CSSSDTRGVTGELFF TGCAGTTCCAGTGACACTAGAGGCGTGACCGGGGAGCTGTTTTTT
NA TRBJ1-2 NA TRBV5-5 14 CASSFGPSNYGYTF TGTGCCAGCAGCTTTGGGCCCTCTAACTATGGCTACACCTTC
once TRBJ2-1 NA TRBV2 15 CASSTPRSSYNEQFF TGTGCCAGCAGTACTCCCCGGAGCTCCTACAATGAGCAGTTCTTC
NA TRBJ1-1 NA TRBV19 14 CASSIVGSDTEAFF TGTGCCAGTAGTATAGTGGGTAGCGACACTGAAGCTTTCTTT
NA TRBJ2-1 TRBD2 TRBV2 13 CASTSGGTEEQFF TGTGCCAGCACTAGCGGGGGGACCGAGGAGCAGTTCTTC
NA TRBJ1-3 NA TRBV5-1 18 CASSLESSGFRSGNTIYF TGCGCCAGCAGCTTGGAATCTTCGGGGTTCCGCTCTGGAAACACCATATATTTT
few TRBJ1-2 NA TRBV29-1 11 CSTTISFGYTF TGCAGCACAACCATCTCGTTCGGCTACACCTTC
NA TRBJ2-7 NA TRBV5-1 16 CASSLTERVKGVEQYF TGCGCCAGCAGCCTGACAGAACGAGTAAAAGGCGTCGAGCAGTACTTC
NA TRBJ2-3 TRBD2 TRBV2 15 CASLRLAGTTDTQYF TGTGCCAGCTTAAGACTAGCGGGTACCACAGATACGCAGTATTTT
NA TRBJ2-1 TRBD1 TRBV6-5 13 CASSRQGANEQFF TGTGCCAGCAGCCGACAGGGAGCAAATGAGCAGTTCTTC
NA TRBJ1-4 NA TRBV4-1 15 CASSQQVPANEKLFF TGCGCCAGCAGTCAACAGGTTCCCGCGAATGAAAAACTGTTTTTT
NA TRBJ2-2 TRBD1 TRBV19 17 CASRSNDRGANTGELFF TGTGCCAGTAGGAGCAACGACAGGGGGGCGAACACCGGGGAGCTGTTTTTT
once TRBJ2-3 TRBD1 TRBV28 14 CASSPTTGTDTQYF TGTGCCAGCAGTCCCACGACAGGGACAGATACGCAGTATTTT
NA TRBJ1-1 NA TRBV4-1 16 CASSQDVRPGNTEAFF TGCGCCAGCAGCCAAGATGTCCGTCCGGGGAACACTGAAGCTTTCTTT
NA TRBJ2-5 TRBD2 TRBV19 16 CASSIQGETSASTQYF TGTGCCAGTAGTATCCAGGGCGAGACTAGCGCCTCGACCCAGTACTTC
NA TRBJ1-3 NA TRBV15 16 CATSRGGSGLENTIYF TGTGCCACCAGCAGAGGAGGCTCAGGGTTAGAAAACACCATATATTTT
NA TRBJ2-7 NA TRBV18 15 CASSPSGTPAYEQYF TGTGCCAGCTCTCCCTCCGGGACTCCCGCCTACGAGCAGTACTTC
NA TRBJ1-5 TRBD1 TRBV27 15 CASSIKTGYNQPQHF TGTGCCAGCAGTATTAAGACAGGGTACAATCAGCCCCAGCATTTT
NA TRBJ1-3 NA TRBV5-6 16 CASSSTGDYSGNTIYF TGTGCCAGCAGCTCGACCGGGGACTACTCTGGAAACACCATATATTTT
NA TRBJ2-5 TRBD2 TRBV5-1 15 CASSREGTTEETQYF TGCGCCAGCAGCCGAGAAGGGACTACCGAAGAGACCCAGTACTTC
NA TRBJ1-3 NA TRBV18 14 CASSAGSARNTIYF TGTGCCAGCTCAGCAGGGTCGGCCCGAAACACCATATATTTT
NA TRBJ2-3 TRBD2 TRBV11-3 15 CASSPKRGGRDTQYF TGTGCCAGCAGCCCAAAGCGGGGGGGCAGAGATACGCAGTATTTT
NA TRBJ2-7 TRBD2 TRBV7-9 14 CASSSGGRDYEQYF TGTGCCAGCAGCTCTGGCGGGAGAGACTACGAGCAGTACTTC
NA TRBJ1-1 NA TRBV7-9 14 CASSSNPGYTEAFF TGTGCCAGCAGCTCAAATCCGGGTTACACTGAAGCTTTCTTT
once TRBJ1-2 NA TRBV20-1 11 CSASSGYGYTF TGCAGTGCTAGCAGCGGTTACGGCTACACCTTC
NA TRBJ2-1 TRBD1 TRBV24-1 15 CATSDRGQGYNEQFF TGTGCCACCAGTGACCGGGGACAGGGGTACAATGAGCAGTTCTTC
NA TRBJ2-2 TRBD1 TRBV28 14 CASSRQGSTGELFF TGTGCCAGCAGTAGACAGGGTTCCACCGGGGAGCTGTTTTTT